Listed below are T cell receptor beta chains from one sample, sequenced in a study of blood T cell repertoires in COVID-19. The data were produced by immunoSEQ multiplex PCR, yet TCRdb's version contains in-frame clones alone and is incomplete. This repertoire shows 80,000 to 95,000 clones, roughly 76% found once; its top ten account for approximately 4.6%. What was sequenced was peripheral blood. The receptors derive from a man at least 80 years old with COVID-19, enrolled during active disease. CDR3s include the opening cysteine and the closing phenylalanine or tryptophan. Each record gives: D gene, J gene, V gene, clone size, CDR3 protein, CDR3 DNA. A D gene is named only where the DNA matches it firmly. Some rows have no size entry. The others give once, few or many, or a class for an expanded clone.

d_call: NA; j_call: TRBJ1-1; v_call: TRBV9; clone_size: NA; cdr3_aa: CASSVAGDTEAFF; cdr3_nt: TGTGCCAGCAGCGTAGCCGGGGACACTGAAGCTTTCTTT
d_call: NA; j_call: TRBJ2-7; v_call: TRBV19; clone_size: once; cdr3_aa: CASKGGNYEQYF; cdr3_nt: TGTGCCAGTAAGGGCGGGAACTACGAGCAGTACTTC
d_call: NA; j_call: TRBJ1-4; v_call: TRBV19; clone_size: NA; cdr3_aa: CASTRGFATNEKLFF; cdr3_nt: TGTGCCAGTACCAGGGGATTTGCAACTAATGAAAAACTGTTTTTT
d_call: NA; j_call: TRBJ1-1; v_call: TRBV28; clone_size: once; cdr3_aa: CASSPVLNTEAFF; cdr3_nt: TGTGCCAGCTCGCCGGTTTTGAACACTGAAGCTTTCTTT
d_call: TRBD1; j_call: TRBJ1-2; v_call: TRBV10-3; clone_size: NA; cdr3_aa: CAISMTTGGDYGYTF; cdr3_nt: TGTGCCATCAGCATGACGACAGGGGGGGACTATGGCTACACCTTC
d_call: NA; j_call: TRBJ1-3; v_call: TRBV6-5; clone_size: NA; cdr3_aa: CASSRGAGNTIYF; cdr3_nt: TGTGCCAGCAGTCGGGGGGCTGGAAACACCATATATTTT
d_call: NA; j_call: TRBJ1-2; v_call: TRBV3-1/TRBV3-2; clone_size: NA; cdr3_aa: CASSQGDSPYF; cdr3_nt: TGTGCCAGCAGCCAAGGAGACTCGCCCTACTTC
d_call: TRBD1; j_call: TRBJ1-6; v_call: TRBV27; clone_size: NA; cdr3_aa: CASSGTGMRHSPLHF; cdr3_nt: TGTGCCAGCAGTGGGACAGGGATGAGGCATTCACCCCTCCACTTT
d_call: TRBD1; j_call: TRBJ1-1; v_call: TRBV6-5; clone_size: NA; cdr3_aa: CASSRQKTGDTEAFF; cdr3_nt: TGTGCCAGCAGTCGACAGAAGACAGGGGACACTGAAGCTTTCTTT
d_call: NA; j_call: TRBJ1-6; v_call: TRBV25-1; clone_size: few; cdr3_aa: CASSQGHSPLHF; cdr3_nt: TGTGCCAGCAGTCAGGGGCATTCACCCCTCCACTTT
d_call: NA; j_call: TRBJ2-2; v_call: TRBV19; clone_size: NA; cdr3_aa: CASSLKGTRNTGELFF; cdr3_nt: TGTGCCAGTAGTCTTAAAGGGACAAGGAACACCGGGGAGCTGTTTTTT
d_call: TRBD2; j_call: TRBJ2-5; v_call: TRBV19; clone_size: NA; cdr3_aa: CASSPTSGGRETQYF; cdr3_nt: TGTGCCAGTAGTCCCACTAGCGGGGGGCGAGAGACCCAGTACTTC
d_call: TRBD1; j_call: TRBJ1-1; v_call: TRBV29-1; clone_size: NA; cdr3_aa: CSATRGTYEAFF; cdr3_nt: TGCAGCGCGACCAGGGGGACATATGAAGCTTTCTTT
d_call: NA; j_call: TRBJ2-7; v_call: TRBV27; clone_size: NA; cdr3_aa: CASSLFLGRSYEQYF; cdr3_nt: TGTGCCAGCAGTTTATTTCTAGGGAGGTCCTACGAGCAGTACTTC
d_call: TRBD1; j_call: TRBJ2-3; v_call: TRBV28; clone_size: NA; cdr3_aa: CASRRTGLDTQYF; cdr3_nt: TGTGCCAGCAGGAGGACAGGGTTAGATACGCAGTATTTT
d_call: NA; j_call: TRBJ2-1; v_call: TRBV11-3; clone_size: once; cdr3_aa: CASSLGGPGYNEQFF; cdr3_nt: TGTGCCAGCAGCTTAGGGGGGCCTGGCTACAATGAGCAGTTCTTC
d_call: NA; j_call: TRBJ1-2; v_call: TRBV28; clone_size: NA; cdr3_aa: CASGSLRGGTNYGYTF; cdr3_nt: TGTGCCAGCGGCAGCCTGAGAGGGGGAACGAACTATGGCTACACCTTC
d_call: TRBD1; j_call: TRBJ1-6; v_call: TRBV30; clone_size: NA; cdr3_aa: CAWSVGQTNSPLHF; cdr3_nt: TGTGCCTGGAGTGTGGGACAGACGAATTCACCCCTCCACTTT
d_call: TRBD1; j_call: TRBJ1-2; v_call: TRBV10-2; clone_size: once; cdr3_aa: CASSEGTGVRPNYGYTF; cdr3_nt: TGCGCCAGCAGTGAGGGGACAGGGGTCAGACCTAACTATGGCTACACCTTC
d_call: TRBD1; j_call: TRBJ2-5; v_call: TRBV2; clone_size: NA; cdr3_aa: CASSLQGLETQYF; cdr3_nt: TGTGCCAGCAGCTTACAGGGGCTAGAGACCCAGTACTTC
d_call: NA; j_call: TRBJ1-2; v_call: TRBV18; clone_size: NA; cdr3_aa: CASSPGRGARNYGYTF; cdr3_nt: TGTGCCAGCTCACCCGGGCGGGGTGCGAGAAACTATGGCTACACCTTC
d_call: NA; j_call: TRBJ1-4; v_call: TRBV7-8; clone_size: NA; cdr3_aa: CASSLVWDSNLNEKLFF; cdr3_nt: TGTGCCAGCAGCTTAGTCTGGGACTCCAACCTCAATGAAAAACTGTTTTTT
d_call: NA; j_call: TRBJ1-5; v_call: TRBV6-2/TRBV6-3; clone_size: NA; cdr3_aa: CASSPFTPGVGNQPQHF; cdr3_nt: TGTGCCAGCAGTCCGTTCACCCCAGGGGTGGGCAATCAGCCCCAGCATTTT
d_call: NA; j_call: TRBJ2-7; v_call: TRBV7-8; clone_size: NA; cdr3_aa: CASKLQGASYEQYF; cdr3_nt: TGTGCCAGCAAACTCCAAGGGGCCTCCTACGAGCAGTACTTC
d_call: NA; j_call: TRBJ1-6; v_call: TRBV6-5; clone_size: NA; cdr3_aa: CASSYTVQNSPLHF; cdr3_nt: TGTGCCAGCAGTTACACCGTACAGAATTCACCCCTCCACTTT